The clone carrying this T cell receptor (beta chain) has a handful of counts. A read error may produce the germline difference seen at one junction end. These data originate in a study of T cell changes during pregnancy in multiple sclerosis. Profiled with immunoSEQ multiplex PCR; TCRdb holds only in-frame clones, not every one. Of about 36,000 clones listed, 89% are singletons. CDR3 length: 13 amino acids. Germline CDR1 is SQVTM and CDR2 is ANQGSEA. The material was CD8+ T cells from peripheral blood mononuclear cells, obtained in the third trimester of pregnancy. This rearrangement joins TRBV29-1 to TRBJ1-3; possible D gene TRBD1, 5 bases. The sequence was obtained from a female donor with multiple sclerosis, enrolled in a pregnancy study. This CDR3 reads CSVGGGTGNTIYF. Written as DNA, the CDR3 is TGCAGCGTTGGTGGGGGGACTGGCAACACCATATATTTT.